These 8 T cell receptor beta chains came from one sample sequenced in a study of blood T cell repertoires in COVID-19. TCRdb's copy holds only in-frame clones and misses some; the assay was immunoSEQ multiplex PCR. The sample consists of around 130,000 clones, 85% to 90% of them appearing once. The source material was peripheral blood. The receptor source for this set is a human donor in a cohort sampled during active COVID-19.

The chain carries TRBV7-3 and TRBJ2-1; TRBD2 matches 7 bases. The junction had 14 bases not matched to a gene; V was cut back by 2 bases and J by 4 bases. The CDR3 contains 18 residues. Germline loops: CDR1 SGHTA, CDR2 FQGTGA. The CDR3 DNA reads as TGTGCCAGCAGCTTATTCGCCCTCGGGGGAGGGGTTTACAATGAGCAGTTCTTC. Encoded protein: CASSLFALGGGVYNEQFF.

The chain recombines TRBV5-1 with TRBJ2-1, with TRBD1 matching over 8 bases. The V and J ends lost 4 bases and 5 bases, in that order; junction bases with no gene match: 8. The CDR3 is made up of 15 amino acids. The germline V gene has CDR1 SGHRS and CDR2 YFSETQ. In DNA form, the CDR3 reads TGCGCCAGCAGCCCCGGACAGGGTCGGCACAATGAGCAGTTCTTC. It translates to CASSPGQGRHNEQFF.

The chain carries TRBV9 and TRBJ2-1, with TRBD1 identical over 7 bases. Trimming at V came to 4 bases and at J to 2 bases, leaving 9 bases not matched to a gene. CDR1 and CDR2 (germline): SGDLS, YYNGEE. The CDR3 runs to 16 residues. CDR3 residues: CASSIDRAATYNEQFF. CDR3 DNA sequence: TGTGCCAGCAGCATCGACAGGGCGGCGACCTACAATGAGCAGTTCTTC.

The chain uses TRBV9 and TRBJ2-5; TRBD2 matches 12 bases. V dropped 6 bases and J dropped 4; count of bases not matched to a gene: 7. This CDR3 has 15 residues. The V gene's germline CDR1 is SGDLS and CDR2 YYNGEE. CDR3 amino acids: CASTETGLAGETQYF. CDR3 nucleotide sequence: TGTGCCAGCACCGAGACGGGACTAGCGGGAGAGACCCAGTACTTC. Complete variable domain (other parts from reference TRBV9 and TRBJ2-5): DSGVTQTPKHLITATGQRVTLRCSPRSGDLSVYWYQQSLDQGLQFLIQYYNGEERAKGNILERFSAQQFPDLHSELNLSSLELGDSALYFCASTETGLAGETQYFGPGTRLLVL.

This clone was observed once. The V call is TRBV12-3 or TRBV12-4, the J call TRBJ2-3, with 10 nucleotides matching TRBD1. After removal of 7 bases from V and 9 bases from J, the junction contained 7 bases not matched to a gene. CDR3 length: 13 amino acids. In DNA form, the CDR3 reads TGTGCCAGCACTTTTGGGGGACAGGGGACGCAGTATTTT. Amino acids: CASTFGGQGTQYF.

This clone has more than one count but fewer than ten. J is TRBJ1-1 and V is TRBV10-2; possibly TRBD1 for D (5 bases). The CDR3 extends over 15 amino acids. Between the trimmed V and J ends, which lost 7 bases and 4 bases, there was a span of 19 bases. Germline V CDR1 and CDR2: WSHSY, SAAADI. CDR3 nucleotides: TGCGCCAGCAATGATTTCGACGGGGGGAGCACTGAAGCTTTCTTT. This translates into CASNDFDGGSTEAFF.

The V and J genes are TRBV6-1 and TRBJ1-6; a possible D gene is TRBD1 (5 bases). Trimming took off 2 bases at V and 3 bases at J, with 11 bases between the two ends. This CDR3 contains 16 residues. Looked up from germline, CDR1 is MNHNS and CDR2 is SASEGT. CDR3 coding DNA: TGTGCCAGCAGTGAAAGCAGGGTGGACTATAATTCACCCCTCCACTTT. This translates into CASSESRVDYNSPLHF.

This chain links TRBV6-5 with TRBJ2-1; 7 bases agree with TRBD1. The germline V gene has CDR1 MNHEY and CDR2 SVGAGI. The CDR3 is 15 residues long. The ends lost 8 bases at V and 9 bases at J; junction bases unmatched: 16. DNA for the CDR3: TGTGCCAGCCGCTCGACGACAGGGTCAGAAGGTGAGCAGTTCTTC. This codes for CASRSTTGSEGEQFF.